Below, one TCR beta chain is given with its context. This clone was observed a handful of times. Its antigen specificity is not known. No base quality information exists; no much larger clone differs at one position. TCRbeta CDR3 regions were amplified from genomic DNA by means of the immunoSEQ Assay, a bias-controlled multiplex PCR. Regarding the original processing steps: The number of nucleated cells in each sample was estimated by amplification of reference gene primers within the assay. To quantify the absolute abundance of each unique TCRbeta CDR3 rearrangement, sequence reads were collapsed and filtered. For each sample, productive Simpson clonality was calculated as the square root of Simpson's diversity index across productive rearrangements. TCRdb limited this immuneACCESS table to in-frame rearrangements with V and J called. A share of clones is missing; checked studies link under half to unresolved V genes, and the rest is unexplained. V, J and clone size are those of that table, while D and trimming were read from the DNA. This sample comprises roughly 410,000 clones, more than 70% of them detected only once. The ten most abundant clones make up about 2.3% of the sample.

The data belong to a study of blood T cell repertoires in COVID-19 (dated by TCRdb to the early 2020s). Background for the entire study: Collaborator samples came from the United States, Italy and Spain and covered acute and convalescent phases of COVID-19. Nearly every sample came with metadata listing a de-identified subject ID, COVID-19 status, age in years and sex. The samples were drawn from two sources: the first 160 participants of the ongoing ImmuneRACE study, and 1,200 or so subjects contributed by 6 global collaborators. Where available, HLA class I and class II types were obtained from metadata supplied by the sample provider rather than from assay-based typing. The repertoires were released in a freely available public database intended as a resource for research on the immune response to SARS-CoV-2. Deeply sampled blood TCRbeta repertoires from subjects exposed to, actively infected with, or recovered from COVID-19 were included in the dataset. The material from the prospective study consisted of cDNA or gDNA derived from T cells, B-cell-depleted T cells, or PBMCs. Summary of the overall study and its limitations: How much clinical and demographic metadata was included differed by source and by participant, and the metadata was provided uncurated.

One collaborating source in Seattle enrolled patients during active infection and followed them longitudinally through the course of disease. Each collaborating institution followed its own protocols to collect whole blood in K2EDTA tubes. Collaborator samples were shipped for TCRbeta analysis as frozen whole blood, isolated PBMCs, or DNA extracted from either sample type. Via the germline V gene, CDR1 is MNHEY and CDR2 SVGAGI. The CDR3 contains 12 residues, cysteine and phenylalanine counted. The sequence is cut down to CDR3 DNA, 36 bases in frame from base 1. V lost 9 bases and J lost 2 bases; the stretch between them is 10 bases long.

Source material: peripheral blood. The clonotype originates from a woman in her sixties or seventies with COVID-19, enrolled during active disease. The receptor chain draws on TRBV6-5 and TRBJ1-1; the best D guess is TRBD1, with 6 bases matching. The CDR3 amino acid sequence is: CASEQGNTEAFF. The bases are TGTGCCAGTGAACAGGGAAACACTGAAGCTTTCTTT.